This paragraph reports one T cell receptor beta chain. One end of the junction varies from germline; a read error may be responsible. Study processing details: Cell counts per sample came from amplifying reference gene primers. Profiled with immunoSEQ multiplex PCR; TCRdb holds only in-frame clones, not every one. V, J and clone size derive from that table, while D and trimming were established from the DNA sequence. The data show under 200,000 clones, with around four fifths seen just once and about 8.1% held by the top ten. This record comes from a study of blood T cell repertoires in COVID-19. About the study: The samples span acute and convalescent COVID-19 from the United States, Italy and Spain. PBMCs, B-cell-depleted T cells, or T cells were the source of the cDNA or gDNA that made up the material.

This CDR3 has 15 residues. The germline CDR1 and CDR2 sequences are SSHAT and FNYEAQ (reference sequence). The rearrangement joins TRBV7-7 to TRBJ2-5; 9 nucleotides align to TRBD1. The sample was peripheral blood. The sequence derives from a woman at least 80 years old with COVID-19, enrolled during active disease. The CDR3 region has the DNA TGTGCTAGCAGCGCCCTACAGGGGGCGCAGGGGACCCAGTACTTC. This codes for CASSALQGAQGTQYF.